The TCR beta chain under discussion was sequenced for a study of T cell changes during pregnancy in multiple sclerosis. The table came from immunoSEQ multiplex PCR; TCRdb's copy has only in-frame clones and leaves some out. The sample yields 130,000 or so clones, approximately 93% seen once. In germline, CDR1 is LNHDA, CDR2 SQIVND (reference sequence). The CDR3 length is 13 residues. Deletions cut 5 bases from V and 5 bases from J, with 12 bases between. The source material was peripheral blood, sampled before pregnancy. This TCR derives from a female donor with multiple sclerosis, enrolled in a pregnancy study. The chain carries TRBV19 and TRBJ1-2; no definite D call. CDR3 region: CASSHRPRYGYTF. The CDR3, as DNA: TGTGCCAGTAGTCATCGGCCGCGGTATGGCTACACCTTC. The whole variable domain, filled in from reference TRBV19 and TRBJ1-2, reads DGGITQSPKYLFRKEGQNVTLSCEQNLNHDAMYWYRQDPGQGLRLIYYSQIVNDFQKGDIAEGYSVSREKKESFPLTVTSAQKNPTAFYLCASSHRPRYGYTFGSGTRLTVV.